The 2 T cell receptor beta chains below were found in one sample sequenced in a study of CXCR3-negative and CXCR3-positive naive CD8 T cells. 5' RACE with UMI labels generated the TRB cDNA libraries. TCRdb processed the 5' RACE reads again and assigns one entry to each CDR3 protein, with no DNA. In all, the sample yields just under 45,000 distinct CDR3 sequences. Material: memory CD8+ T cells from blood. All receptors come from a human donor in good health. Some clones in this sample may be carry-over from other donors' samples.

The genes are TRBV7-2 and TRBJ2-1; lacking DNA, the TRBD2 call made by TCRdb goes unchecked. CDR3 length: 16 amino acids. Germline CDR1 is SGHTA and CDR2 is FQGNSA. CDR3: CASSLGFISGSNEQFF. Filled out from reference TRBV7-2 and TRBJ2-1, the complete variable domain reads GAGVSQSPSNKVTEKGKDVELRCDPISGHTALYWYRQSLGQGLEFLIYFQGNSAPDKSGLPSDRFSAERTGGSVSTLTIQRTQQEDSAVYLCASSLGFISGSNEQFFGPGTRLTVL.

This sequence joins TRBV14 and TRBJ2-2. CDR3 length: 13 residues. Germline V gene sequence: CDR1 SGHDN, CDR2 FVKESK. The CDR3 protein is CASSQVGAGELFF.